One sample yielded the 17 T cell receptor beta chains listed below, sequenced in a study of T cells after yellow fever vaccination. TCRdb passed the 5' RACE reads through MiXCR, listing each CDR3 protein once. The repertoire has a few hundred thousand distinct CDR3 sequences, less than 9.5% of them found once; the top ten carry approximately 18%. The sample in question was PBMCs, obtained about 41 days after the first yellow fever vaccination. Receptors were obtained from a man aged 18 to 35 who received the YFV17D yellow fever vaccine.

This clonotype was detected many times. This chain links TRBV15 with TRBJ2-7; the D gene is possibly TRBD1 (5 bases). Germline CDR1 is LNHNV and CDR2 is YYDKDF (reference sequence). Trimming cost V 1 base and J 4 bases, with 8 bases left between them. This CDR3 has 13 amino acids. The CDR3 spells CATSRAPGYEQYV. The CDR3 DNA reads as TGTGCCACCAGCAGAGCCCCAGGGTACGAGCAGTACGTC.

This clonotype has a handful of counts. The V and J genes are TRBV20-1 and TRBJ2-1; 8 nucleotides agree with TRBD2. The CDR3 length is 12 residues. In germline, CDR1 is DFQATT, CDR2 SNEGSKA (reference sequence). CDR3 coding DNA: TGCACAGCCCGACTAGCGTACAATGAGCAGTTCTTC. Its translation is CTARLAYNEQFF.

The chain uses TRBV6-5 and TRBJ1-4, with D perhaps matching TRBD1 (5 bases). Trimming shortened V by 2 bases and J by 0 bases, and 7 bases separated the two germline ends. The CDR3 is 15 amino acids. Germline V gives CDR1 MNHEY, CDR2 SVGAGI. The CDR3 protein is CASSYGGATNEKLFF. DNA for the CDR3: TGTGCCAGCAGTTACGGGGGAGCAACTAATGAAAAACTGTTTTTT.

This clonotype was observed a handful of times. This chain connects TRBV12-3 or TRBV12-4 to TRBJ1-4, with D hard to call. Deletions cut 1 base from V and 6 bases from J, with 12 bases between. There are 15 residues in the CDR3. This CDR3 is CASSLGVGVDEKLFF. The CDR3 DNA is TGTGCCAGCAGTTTAGGGGTTGGCGTAGATGAAAAACTGTTTTTT.

Here the CDR3 reads CASSPTGRAEAFF. The CDR3 DNA reads as TGTGCCAGCAGCCCCACAGGGAGGGCTGAAGCTTTCTTT. The chain uses TRBV7-8 and TRBJ1-1, with a weak D call TRBD1 (6 bases). Germline V gives CDR1 SGHVS, CDR2 FQNEAQ. CDR3 length: 13 amino acids. Trimming left V 5 bases short and J 6 bases short, with 13 bases between.

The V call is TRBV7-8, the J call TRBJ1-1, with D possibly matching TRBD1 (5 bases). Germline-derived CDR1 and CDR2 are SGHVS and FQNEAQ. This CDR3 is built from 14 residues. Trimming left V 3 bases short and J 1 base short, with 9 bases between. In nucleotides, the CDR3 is TGTGCCAGCAGCTTCGTAGGGGAGAACACTGAAGCTTTCTTT. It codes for CASSFVGENTEAFF.

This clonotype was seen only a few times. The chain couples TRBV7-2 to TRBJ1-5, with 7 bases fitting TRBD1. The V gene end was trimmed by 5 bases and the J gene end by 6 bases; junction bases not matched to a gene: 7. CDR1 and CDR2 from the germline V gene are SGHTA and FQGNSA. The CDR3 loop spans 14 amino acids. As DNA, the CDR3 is TGTGCCAGCAGCCTTCGACAGGGATCTCAGCCCCAGCATTTT. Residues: CASSLRQGSQPQHF.

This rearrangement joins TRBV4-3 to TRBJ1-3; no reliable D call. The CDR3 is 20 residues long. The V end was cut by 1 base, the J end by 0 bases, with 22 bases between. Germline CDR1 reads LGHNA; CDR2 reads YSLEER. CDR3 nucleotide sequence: TGCGCCAGCAGCCAAGCCCGGGGTCCAACTTTAAGATTCTCTGGAAACACCATATATTTT. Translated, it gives CASSQARGPTLRFSGNTIYF.

CDR3 region: CASSLGRKRSYEQYF. CDR3 in DNA: TGTGCCAGCAGCTTGGGACGGAAGAGGTCCTACGAGCAGTACTTC. V and J are TRBV7-2 and TRBJ2-7; either TRBD1 or TRBD2 may fit D (5 bases each). Between the trimmed V and J ends, which lost 3 bases and 1 base, there was a span of 13 bases. The V gene's germline CDR1 is SGHTA and CDR2 FQGNSA. The CDR3 is 15 residues long.

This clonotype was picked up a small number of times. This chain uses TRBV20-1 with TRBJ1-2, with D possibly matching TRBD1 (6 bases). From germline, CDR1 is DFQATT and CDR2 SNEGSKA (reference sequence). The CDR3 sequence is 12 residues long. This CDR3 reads CRTGEGDYGYTF. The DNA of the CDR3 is TGCAGGACGGGCGAGGGGGACTATGGCTACACCTTC.

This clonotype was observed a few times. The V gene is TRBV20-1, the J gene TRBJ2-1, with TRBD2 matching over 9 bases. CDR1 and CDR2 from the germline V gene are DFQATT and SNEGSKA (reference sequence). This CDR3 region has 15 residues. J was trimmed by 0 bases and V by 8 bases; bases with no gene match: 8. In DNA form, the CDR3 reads TGCAGTTTCCTTCATAGCGGGAGCTCCTACAATGAGCAGTTCTTC. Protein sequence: CSFLHSGSSYNEQFF.

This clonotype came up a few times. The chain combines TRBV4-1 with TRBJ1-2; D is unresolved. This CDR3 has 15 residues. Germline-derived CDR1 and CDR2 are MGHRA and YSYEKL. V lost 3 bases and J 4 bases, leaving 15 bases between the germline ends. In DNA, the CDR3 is TGCGCCAGCAGCCACGCCGGCACGTCCCCCTATGGCTACACCTTC. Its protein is CASSHAGTSPYGYTF.

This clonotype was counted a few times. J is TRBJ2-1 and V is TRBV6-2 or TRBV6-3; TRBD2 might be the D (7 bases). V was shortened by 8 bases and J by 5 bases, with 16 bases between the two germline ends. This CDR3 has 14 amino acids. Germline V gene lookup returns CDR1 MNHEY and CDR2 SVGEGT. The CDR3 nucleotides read TGTGCCAGCGGGGGGGGGCGCCTTCACAATGAGCAGTTCTTC. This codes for CASGGGRLHNEQFF.

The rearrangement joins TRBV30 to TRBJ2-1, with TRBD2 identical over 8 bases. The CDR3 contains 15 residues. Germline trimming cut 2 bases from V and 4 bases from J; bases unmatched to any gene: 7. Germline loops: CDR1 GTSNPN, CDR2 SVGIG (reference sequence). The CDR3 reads CAWSPASGPYNEQFF. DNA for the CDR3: TGTGCCTGGAGTCCTGCTAGCGGGCCTTACAATGAGCAGTTCTTC.

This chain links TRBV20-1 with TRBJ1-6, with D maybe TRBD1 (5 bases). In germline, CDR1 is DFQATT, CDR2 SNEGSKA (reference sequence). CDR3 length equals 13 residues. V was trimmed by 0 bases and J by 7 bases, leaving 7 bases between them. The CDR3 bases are TGCAGTGCTAGAGAGCAGGGAAATTCACCCCTCCACTTT. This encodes CSAREQGNSPLHF.

The CDR3: CASSPQGLRANEQFF. DNA of the CDR3: TGTGCCAGCAGCCCCCAGGGGCTTCGCGCCAATGAGCAGTTCTTC. The genes are TRBV3-1 and TRBJ2-1, with D maybe TRBD1 (6 bases). Germline CDR1 LGHDT, CDR2 YNNKEL (reference sequence). Trimming removed 4 bases from V and 6 bases from J, with 16 bases in between. This CDR3 is 15 amino acids long.

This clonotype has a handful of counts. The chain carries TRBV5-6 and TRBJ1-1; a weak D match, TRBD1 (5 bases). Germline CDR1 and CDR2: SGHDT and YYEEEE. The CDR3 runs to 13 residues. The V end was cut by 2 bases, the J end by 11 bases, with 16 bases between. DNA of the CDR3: TGTGCCAGCAGCTTCACGGGAGTCAGGGAGGCTTTCTTT. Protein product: CASSFTGVREAFF.